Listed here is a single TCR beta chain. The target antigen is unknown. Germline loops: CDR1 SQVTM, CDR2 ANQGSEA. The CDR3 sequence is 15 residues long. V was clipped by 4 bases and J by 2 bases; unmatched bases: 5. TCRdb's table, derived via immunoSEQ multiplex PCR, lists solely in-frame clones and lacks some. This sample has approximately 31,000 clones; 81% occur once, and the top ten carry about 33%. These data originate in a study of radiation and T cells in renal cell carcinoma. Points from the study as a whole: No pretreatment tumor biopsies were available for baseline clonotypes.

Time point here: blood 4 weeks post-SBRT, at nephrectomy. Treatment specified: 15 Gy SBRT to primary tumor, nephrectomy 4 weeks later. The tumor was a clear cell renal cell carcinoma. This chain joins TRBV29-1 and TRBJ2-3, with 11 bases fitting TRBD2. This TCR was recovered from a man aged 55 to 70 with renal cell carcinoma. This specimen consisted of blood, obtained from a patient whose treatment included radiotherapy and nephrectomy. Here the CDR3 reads CSVARLAGFTDTQYF. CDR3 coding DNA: TGCAGCGTTGCCAGACTAGCGGGGTTCACAGATACGCAGTATTTT.